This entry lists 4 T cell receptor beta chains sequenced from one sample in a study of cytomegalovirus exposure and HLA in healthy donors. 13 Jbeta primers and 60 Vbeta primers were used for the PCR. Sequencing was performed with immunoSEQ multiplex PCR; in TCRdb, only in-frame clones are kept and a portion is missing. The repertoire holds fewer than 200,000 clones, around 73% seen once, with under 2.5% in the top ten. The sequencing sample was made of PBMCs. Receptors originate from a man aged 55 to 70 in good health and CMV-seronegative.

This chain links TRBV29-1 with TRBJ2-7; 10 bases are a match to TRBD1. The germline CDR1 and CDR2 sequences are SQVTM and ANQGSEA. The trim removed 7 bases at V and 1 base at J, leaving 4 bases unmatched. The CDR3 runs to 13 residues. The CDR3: CSARTGGSYEQYF. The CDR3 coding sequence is TGCAGCGCAAGGACAGGGGGATCCTACGAGCAGTACTTC.

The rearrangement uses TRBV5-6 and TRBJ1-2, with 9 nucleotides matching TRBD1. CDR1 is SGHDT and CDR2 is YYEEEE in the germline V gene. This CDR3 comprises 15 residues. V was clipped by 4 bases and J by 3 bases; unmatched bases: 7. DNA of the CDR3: TGTGCCAGCAGCGGGACAGGGAGCGGGGACTATGGCTACACCTTC. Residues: CASSGTGSGDYGYTF.

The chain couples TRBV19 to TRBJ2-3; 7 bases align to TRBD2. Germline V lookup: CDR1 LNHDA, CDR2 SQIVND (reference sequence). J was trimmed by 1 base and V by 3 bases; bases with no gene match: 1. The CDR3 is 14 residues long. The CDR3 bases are TGTGCCAGTAGTATGGGACTACGCACAGATACGCAGTATTTT. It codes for CASSMGLRTDTQYF.

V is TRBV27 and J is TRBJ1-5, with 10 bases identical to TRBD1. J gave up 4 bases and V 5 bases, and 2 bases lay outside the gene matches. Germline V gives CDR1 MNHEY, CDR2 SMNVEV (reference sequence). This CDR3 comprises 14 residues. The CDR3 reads CASSLDRGNQPQHF. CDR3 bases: TGTGCCAGCAGTCTGGACAGGGGGAATCAGCCCCAGCATTTT.